This entry lists 14 T cell receptor beta chains sequenced from one sample in a study of TIL therapy for anti-PD-1-resistant metastatic lung cancer. Time point meaning: pre-treatment sample, taken before nivolumab and TIL therapy. The immunoSEQ assay was v3. Data came from immunoSEQ multiplex PCR; TCRdb stores just in-frame clones and leaves some out. Of tens of thousands of clones listed, approximately 86% were seen once; the top ten hold 5%. The starting material was blood, obtained at baseline. These receptors all stem from a person between 25 and 80 years old with non-small cell lung cancer.

This clone is a singleton in its sample. The rearrangement links TRBV20-1 to TRBJ1-5; D is ambiguous. The V end lost 3 bases, the J end lost 0 bases, and 9 bases lay between the germline ends. Germline CDR1 reads DFQATT; CDR2 reads SNEGSKA (reference sequence). The CDR3 runs to 14 residues. Written as DNA, the CDR3 is TGCAGTGCTAGTTTACATTCTAGCAATCAGCCCCAGCATTTT. Protein sequence: CSASLHSSNQPQHF.

This chain joins TRBV19 and TRBJ2-2; 10 bases map to TRBD1. After removal of 5 bases from V and 5 bases from J, the junction contained 5 bases not matched to a gene. The CDR3 covers 15 residues. From germline, CDR1 is LNHDA and CDR2 SQIVND (reference sequence). Here the CDR3 DNA reads TGTGCCAGTAGTGTCCGGGACAGGGGAACCGGGGAGCTGTTTTTT. It is translated as CASSVRDRGTGELFF.

The chain joins TRBV6-5 to TRBJ1-2, with D perhaps matching TRBD1 (6 bases). The CDR3 is 14 residues long. The V end lost 0 bases, the J end lost 6 bases, and 11 bases lay between the germline ends. Germline assignment: CDR1 MNHEY and CDR2 SVGAGI. The CDR3 coding sequence is TGTGCCAGCAGTTACTCTCGGACAGACCATGGCTACACCTTC. Protein: CASSYSRTDHGYTF.

V and J are TRBV7-9 and TRBJ2-1; 13 positions match TRBD2. With V trimmed by 11 bases and J by 9 bases, 4 bases remained unmatched. The CDR3 has 12 residues. Germline lookup yields CDR1 SEHNR and CDR2 FQNEAQ (reference sequence). CDR3 protein: CAGLAGESEQFF. The DNA for the CDR3 is TGTGCCGGACTAGCGGGAGAGTCTGAGCAGTTCTTC.

This chain uses TRBV5-8 with TRBJ1-2; D call uncertain. Germline-derived CDR1 and CDR2 are SGHTS and YDEGEE. This CDR3 region has 15 residues. The V end was cut by 0 bases, the J end by 2 bases, with 11 bases between. The chain's CDR3 is CASSLAGRWNYGYTF. CDR3 nucleotide sequence: TGTGCCAGCAGCTTGGCCGGGCGTTGGAACTATGGCTACACCTTC. The full variable domain, completed using reference TRBV5-8 and TRBJ1-2, is EAGVTQSPTHLIKTRGQQATLRCSPISGHTSVYWYQQALGLGLQFLLWYDEGEERNRGNFPPRFSGRQFPNYSSELNVNALELEDSALYLCASSLAGRWNYGYTFGSGTRLTVV.

V usage is TRBV11-3 and J usage is TRBJ2-1, with D uncertain. Germline lookup yields CDR1 SGHNT and CDR2 YENEEA. Trimming stripped 5 bases from V and 4 bases from J, with 9 bases between. This CDR3 has 13 amino acids. CDR3 residues: CASSQGRYNEQFF. The DNA for the CDR3 is TGTGCCAGCAGCCAAGGACGGTACAATGAGCAGTTCTTC. Looking up the rest from reference TRBV11-3 and TRBJ2-1 gives the full variable domain: EAGVVQSPRYKIIEKKQPVAFWCNPISGHNTLYWYLQNLGQGPELLIRYENEEAVDDSQLPKDRFSAERLKGVDSTLKIQPAELGDSAVYLCASSQGRYNEQFFGPGTRLTVL.

The chain recombines TRBV6-2 or TRBV6-3 with TRBJ2-5; D might be TRBD1 (5 bases). Trimming stripped 0 bases from V and 0 bases from J, with 17 bases between. The germline CDR1 and CDR2 sequences are MNHEY and SVGEGT. CDR3 length: 18 residues. The CDR3, as DNA: TGTGCCAGCAGTTACTCAAGGGGCGAGAACCCGTACCAAGAGACCCAGTACTTC. Amino acids: CASSYSRGENPYQETQYF.

The chain uses TRBV4-3 and TRBJ2-2, with D perhaps assigned TRBD1 or TRBD2 (5 bases each). The CDR3 is 14 residues long. Germline assignment: CDR1 LGHNA and CDR2 YSLEER. The V and J ends lost 1 base and 4 bases respectively, with 7 bases between them. In DNA form, the CDR3 reads TGCGCCAGCAGCCAAGCGGGGACCACCGGGGAGCTGTTTTTT. This codes for CASSQAGTTGELFF.

The chain links TRBV3-1 (or the pseudogene TRBV3-2) to TRBJ1-6; 9 nucleotides match TRBD1. CDR3 size: 13 residues. Unmatched junction bases numbered 3, after V lost 6 bases and J lost 9 bases. Germline CDR1 and CDR2: LGHDT and YNNKEL (reference sequence). CDR3: CASSGQGSSPLHF. The CDR3 DNA reads as TGTGCCAGCAGTGGACAGGGGAGTTCACCCCTCCACTTT.

The chain joins TRBV10-1 to TRBJ2-3, with a possible D match to TRBD2 (5 bases). Germline CDR1 WNHNN, CDR2 SYGVQD (reference sequence). The CDR3 spans 13 residues. V gave up 6 bases and J gave up 6 bases, with 13 bases separating them. As DNA, the CDR3 is TGCGCCAGCAGCCCGGGCGGGTGGGATACGCAGTATTTT. As protein: CASSPGGWDTQYF.

V and J are TRBV9 and TRBJ2-3; 7 nucleotides agree with TRBD1. Germline loops: CDR1 SGDLS, CDR2 YYNGEE. This CDR3 comprises 16 residues. Trimming took 3 bases from V and 2 from J; bases not matched to a gene: 9. The CDR3 DNA is TGTGCCAGCAGCGGGGGGCCGGGACAGCCCACAGATACGCAGTATTTT. Translating gives CASSGGPGQPTDTQYF.

This rearrangement joins TRBV5-4 to TRBJ2-7; 7 bases line up with TRBD1. From germline, CDR1 is SGHNT and CDR2 YYREEE (reference sequence). With 3 bases clipped from V and 2 bases from J, the junction kept 11 bases outside the gene matches. This CDR3 is built from 16 residues. For the CDR3, the DNA is TGTGCCAGCAGCTCCCAAAAGACAGGGAACCCCTACGAGCAGTACTTC. Protein: CASSSQKTGNPYEQYF.

The chain couples TRBV6-5 to TRBJ1-6; D is possibly TRBD1 (6 bases). Germline lookup yields CDR1 MNHEY and CDR2 SVGAGI. The CDR3 loop spans 13 amino acids. V lost 7 bases and J 10 bases, leaving 14 bases between the germline ends. Here the CDR3 reads CASTPGGASPLHF. CDR3 coding DNA: TGTGCCAGCACCCCCGGGGGCGCGTCACCCCTCCACTTT.

In DNA form, the CDR3 reads TGCAGCGTTGAAGATAGGCCCAATGAGCAGTTCTTC. Residues: CSVEDRPNEQFF. The V and J genes are TRBV29-1 and TRBJ2-1; D ambiguous. Trimming cost V 0 bases and J 6 bases, with 6 bases left between them. The CDR3 totals 12 residues. Germline V gene data show CDR1 as SQVTM and CDR2 as ANQGSEA.